The T cell receptor (beta chain) described here comes from a study of T cell responses to AZD1222 COVID-19 vaccine. Overall study results and limits: Receipt of two AZD1222 doses was followed by a rise in Spike-specific TCR breadth and depth. Donors were chiefly white British, with a greater number of females, and clonal diversity was perhaps underestimated. Nearly half of unique spike-specific TCRs reportedly avoided B.1.351 and B.1.1.7 mutated regions.

This clone has only one observation. Its antigen is unidentified. Clones were read by immunoSEQ multiplex PCR, and TCRdb kept only the in-frame ones, dropping some. The sample has 80,000 or so clones; roughly 90% are singletons. Trimming left V 4 bases short and J 0 bases short, with 20 bases between. Germline V gene lookup returns CDR1 SGDLS and CDR2 YYNGEE. The CDR3 length is 19 residues. The material was peripheral blood, obtained 28 days after the second AZD1222 dose. The TCR originated in an adult who received the AZD1222 COVID-19 vaccine. The chain employs TRBV9 and TRBJ1-6; D is perhaps TRBD1 (6 bases). The CDR3, as DNA: TGTGCCAGCAGCCCCTTCTCAGGGGCTCCGGTCTCCTATAATTCACCCCTCCACTTT. Its protein product is CASSPFSGAPVSYNSPLHF.